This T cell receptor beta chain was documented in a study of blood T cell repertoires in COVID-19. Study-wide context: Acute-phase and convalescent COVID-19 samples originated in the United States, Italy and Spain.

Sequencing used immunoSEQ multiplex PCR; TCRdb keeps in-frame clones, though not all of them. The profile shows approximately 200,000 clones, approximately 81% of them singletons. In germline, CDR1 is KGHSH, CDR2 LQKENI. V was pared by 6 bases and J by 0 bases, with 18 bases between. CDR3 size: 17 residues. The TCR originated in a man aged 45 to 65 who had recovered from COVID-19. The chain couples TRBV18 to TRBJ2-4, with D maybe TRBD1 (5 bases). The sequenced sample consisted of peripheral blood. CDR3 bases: TGTGCCAGCTCGACCCTACAAGGGGAACTAGCCAAAAACATTCAGTACTTC. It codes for CASSTLQGELAKNIQYF.